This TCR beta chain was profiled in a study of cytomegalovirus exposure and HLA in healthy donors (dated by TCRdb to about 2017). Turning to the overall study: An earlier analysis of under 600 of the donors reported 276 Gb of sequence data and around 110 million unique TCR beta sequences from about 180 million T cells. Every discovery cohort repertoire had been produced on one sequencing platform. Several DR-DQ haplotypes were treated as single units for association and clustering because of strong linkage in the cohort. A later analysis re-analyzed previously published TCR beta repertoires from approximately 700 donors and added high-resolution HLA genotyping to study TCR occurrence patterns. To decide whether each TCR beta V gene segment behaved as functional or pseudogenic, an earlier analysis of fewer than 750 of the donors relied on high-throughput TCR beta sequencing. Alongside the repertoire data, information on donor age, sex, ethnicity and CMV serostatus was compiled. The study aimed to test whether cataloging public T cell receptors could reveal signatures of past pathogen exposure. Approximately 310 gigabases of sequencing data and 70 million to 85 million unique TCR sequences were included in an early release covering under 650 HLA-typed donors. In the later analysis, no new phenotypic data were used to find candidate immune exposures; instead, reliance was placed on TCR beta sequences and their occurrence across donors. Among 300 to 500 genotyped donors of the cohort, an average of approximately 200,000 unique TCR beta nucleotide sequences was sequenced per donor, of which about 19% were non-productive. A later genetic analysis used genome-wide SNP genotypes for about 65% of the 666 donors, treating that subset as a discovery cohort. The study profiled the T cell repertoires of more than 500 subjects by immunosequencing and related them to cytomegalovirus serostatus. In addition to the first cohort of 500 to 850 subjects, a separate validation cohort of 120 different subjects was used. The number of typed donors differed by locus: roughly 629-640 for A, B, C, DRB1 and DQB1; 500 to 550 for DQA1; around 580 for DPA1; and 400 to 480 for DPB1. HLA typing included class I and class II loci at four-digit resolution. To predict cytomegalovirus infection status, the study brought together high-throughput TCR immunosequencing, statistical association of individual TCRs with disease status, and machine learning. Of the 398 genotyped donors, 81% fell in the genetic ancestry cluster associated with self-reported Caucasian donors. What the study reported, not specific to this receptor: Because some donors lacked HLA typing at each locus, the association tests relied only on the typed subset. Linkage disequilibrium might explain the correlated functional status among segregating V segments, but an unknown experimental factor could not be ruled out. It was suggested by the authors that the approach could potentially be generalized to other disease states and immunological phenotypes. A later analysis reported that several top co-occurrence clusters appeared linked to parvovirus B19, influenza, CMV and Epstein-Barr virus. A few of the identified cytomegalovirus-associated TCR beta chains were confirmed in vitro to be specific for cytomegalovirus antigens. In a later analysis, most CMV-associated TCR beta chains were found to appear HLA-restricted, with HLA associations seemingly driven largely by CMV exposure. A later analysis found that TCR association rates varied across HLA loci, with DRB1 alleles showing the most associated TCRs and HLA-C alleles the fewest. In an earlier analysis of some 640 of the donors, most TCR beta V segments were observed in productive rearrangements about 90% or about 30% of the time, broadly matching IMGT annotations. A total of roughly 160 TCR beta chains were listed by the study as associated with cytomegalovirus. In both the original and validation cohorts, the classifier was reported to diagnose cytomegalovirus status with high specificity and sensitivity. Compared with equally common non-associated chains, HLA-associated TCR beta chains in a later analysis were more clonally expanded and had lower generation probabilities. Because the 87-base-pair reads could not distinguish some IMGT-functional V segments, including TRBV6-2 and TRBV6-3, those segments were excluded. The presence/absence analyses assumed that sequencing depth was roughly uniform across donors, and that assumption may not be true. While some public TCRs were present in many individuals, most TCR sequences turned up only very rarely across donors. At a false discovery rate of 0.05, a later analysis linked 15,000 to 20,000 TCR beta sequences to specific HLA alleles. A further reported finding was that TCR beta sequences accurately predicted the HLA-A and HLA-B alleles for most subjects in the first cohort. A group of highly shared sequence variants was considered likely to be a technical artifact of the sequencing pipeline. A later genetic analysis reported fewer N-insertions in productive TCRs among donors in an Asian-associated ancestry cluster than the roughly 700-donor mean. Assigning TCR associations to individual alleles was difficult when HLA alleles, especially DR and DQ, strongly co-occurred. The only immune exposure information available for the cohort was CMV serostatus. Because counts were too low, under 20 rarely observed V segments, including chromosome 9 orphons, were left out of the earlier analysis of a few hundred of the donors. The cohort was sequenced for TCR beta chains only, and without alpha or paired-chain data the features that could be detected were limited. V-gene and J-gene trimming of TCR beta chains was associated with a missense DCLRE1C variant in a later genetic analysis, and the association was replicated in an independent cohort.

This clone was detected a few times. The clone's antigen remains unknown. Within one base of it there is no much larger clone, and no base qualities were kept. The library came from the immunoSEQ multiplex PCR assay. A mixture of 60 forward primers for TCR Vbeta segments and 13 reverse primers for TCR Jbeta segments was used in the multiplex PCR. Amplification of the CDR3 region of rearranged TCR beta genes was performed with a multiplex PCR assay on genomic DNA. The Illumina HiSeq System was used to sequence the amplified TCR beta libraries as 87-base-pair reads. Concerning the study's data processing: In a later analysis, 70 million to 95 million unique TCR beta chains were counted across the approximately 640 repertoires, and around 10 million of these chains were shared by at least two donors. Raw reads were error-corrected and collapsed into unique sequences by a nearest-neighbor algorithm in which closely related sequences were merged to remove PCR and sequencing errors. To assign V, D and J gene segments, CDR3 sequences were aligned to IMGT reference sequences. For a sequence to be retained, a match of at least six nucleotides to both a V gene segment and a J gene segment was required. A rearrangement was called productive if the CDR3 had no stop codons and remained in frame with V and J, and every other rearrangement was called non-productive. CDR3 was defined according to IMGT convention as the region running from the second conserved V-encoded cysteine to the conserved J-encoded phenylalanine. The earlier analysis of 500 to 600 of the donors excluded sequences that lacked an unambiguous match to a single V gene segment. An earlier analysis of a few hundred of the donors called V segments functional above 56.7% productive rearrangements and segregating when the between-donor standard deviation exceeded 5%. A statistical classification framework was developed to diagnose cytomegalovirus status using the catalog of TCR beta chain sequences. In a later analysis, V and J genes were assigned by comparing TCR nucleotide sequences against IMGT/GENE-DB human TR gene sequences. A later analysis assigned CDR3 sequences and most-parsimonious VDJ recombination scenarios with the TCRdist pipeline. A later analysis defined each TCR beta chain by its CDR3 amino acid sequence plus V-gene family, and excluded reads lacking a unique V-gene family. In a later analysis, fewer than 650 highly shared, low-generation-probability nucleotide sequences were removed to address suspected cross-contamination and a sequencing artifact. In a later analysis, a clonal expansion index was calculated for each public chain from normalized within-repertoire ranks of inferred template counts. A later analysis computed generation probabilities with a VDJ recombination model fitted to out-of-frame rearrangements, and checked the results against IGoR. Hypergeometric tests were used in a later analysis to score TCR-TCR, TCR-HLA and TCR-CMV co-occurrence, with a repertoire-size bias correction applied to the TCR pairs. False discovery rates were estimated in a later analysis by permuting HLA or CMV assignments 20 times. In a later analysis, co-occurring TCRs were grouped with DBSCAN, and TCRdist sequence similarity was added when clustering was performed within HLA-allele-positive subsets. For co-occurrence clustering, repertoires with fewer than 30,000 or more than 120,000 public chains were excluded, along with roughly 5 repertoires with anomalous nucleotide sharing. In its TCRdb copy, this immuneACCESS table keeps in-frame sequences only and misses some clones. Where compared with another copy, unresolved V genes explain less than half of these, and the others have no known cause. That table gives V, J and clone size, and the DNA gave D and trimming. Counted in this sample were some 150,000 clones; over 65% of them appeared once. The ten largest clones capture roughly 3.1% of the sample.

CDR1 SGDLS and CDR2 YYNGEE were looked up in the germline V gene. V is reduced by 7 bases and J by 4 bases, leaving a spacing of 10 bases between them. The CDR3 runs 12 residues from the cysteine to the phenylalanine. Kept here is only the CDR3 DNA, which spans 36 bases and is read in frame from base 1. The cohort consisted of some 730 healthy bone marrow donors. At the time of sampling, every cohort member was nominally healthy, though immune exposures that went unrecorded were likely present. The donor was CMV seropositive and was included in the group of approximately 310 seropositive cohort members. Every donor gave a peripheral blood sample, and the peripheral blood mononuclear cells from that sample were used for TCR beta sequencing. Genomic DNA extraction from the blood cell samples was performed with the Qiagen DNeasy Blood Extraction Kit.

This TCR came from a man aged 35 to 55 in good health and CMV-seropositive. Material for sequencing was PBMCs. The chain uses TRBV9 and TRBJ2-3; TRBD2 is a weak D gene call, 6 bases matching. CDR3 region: CASAGPPDTQYF. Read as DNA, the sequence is TGTGCCAGCGCGGGACCCCCAGATACGCAGTATTTT.